Sequencing of this T cell receptor (beta chain) was carried out in a study of regulatory and conventional T cells in RAG deficiency. General study results and limits: Control T-cell subsets had markedly higher Shannon entropy and lower Simpson indices than RAG-deficient patients. Shorter CDR3s in all patient subsets; >90% Treg-Tconv overlap in Omenn.

Profiling relied on immunoSEQ multiplex PCR, and the TCRdb table lists in-frame clones only, not all of them. The table includes roughly 45,000 clones, over 80% detected once. CDR1 and CDR2 from the germline V gene are SEHNR and FQNEAQ (reference sequence). Unmatched junction bases numbered 3, after V lost 4 bases and J lost 1 base. The CDR3 covers 15 residues. Conventional CD4+ T cells were sorted from blood as CD25-low CD127-high cells. Of note for this clone: Its antigen is currently unknown.

The sample was also reused in another study, on regulatory T cells. That report adds: The PCR used 52 TRBV and 13 TRBJ primers.

The sample comprised CD4+ effector T cells sorted from blood. The clonotype comes from a human donor in good health. The chain combines TRBV7-9 with TRBJ1-4; 7 bases match TRBD1. In nucleotides, the CDR3 is TGTGCCAGCAGCTCAAGGACAGGAACTAATGAAAAACTGTTTTTT. It codes for CASSSRTGTNEKLFF.